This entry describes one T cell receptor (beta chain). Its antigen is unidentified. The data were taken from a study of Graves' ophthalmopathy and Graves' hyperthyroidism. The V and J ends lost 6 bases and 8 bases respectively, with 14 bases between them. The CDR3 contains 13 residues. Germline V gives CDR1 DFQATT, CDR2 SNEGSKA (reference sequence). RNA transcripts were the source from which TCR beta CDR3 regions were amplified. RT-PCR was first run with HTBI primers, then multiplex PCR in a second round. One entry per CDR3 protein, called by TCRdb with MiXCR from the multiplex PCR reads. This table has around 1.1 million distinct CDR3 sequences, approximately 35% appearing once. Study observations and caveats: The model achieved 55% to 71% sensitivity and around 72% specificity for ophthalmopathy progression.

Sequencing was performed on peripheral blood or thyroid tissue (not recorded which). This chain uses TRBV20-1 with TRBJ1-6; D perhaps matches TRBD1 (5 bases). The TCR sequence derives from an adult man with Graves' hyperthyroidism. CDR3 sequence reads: CSAGGRGDSPLHF. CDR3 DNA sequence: TGCAGTGCGGGCGGGCGAGGGGATTCACCCCTCCACTTT.